This is a list of T cell receptor beta chains from one sample in a study of blood T cell repertoires in COVID-19. Assay: immunoSEQ multiplex PCR; the TCRdb copy retains only in-frame clones and omits some. The sample contains some 26,000 clones, around 88% of which appear only once. Sequenced sample: peripheral blood. These receptor sequences come from a human donor with active COVID-19. The donor label of this sample is uncertain. Both conserved end residues are part of each CDR3. D genes are given only for firm matches. The size field is filled for only some rows; it gives once, few, many or a size class.

TRBV14	TRBD2	.	TRBJ2-1	15	TGTGCCAGCAGCCGAGGACTAGCGACCTACAATGAGCAGTTCTTC	CASSRGLATYNEQFF
TRBV7-2	.	.	TRBJ2-5	15	TGTGCCAGCAGCTTAGCGCCATACAGGCGAGAGACCCAGTACTTC	CASSLAPYRRETQYF
TRBV5-1	.	few	TRBJ1-1	16	TGCGCCAGCAGCCATGGTGGGTTGGATCGGGTGTCCGAAGCTTTCTTT	CASSHGGLDRVSEAFF
TRBV7-5	.	.	TRBJ2-7	12	TGTGCCAGAAGCTTCGTAGATAAGGAGCAGTACTTC	CARSFVDKEQYF
TRBV7-2	.	.	TRBJ2-7	13	TGTGCCAGCAGCTTACGGGGTAGGAGGGAGCAGTACTTC	CASSLRGRREQYF
TRBV5-4	TRBD2	.	TRBJ2-1	13	TGTGCCAGCAGCGCGGGAGTCTCTCTGGCGCAGTTCTTC	CASSAGVSLAQFF
TRBV7-2	.	.	TRBJ1-1	15	TGTGCCAGCAGCTTAGGGCCGGGTATGAACACTGAAGCTTTCTTT	CASSLGPGMNTEAFF
TRBV7-9	.	few	TRBJ2-2	15	TGTGCCAGCAGCTTAGGGTGGGGCGACACCGGGGAGCTGTTTTTT	CASSLGWGDTGELFF
TRBV6-4	.	once	TRBJ2-1	16	TGTGCCAGCAGTGAATTTAGCCTAGCGACGGGGAATGAGCAGTTCTTC	CASSEFSLATGNEQFF
TRBV5-1	TRBD2	.	TRBJ2-5	15	TGCGCCAGCAGCTTCCGTAGCGGGAGCGACCGAGACCAGTACTTC	CASSFRSGSDRDQYF
TRBV27	.	few	TRBJ1-2	16	TGTGCCAGCAGTTTAGCGTCGGGTCGGCAGATCGGTGGCTACACCTTC	CASSLASGRQIGGYTF
TRBV28	.	.	TRBJ2-5	13	TGTGCCATTAATACGCAGGTAAAAGAGACCCAGTACTTC	CAINTQVKETQYF
TRBV5-1	TRBD1	.	TRBJ2-5	14	TGCGCCAGCAGCTGGGGACAGGGGCGGGAGACCCAGTACTTC	CASSWGQGRETQYF
TRBV9	TRBD1	.	TRBJ2-1	15	TGTGCCAGCAGCCCCCGGGACAGGCCATACAATGAGCAGTTCTTC	CASSPRDRPYNEQFF
TRBV19	.	.	TRBJ2-3	16	TGTGCCAGTAGTGTAAAGACCCCACTATTCACAGATACGCAGTATTTT	CASSVKTPLFTDTQYF
TRBV9	.	.	TRBJ2-5	13	TGTGCCAGCAGCGTAGGGCCTTTCGGGAACCAGTACTTC	CASSVGPFGNQYF
TRBV5-1	TRBD2	.	TRBJ2-3	15	TGCGCCAGCAGCCCGCTAGCGGCTAGCACAGATACGCAGTATTTT	CASSPLAASTDTQYF
TRBV27	.	.	TRBJ2-6	16	TGTGCCAGCAGTTTACTGTTCGGGACTGGGGCCAACGTCCTGACTTTC	CASSLLFGTGANVLTF
TRBV25-1	TRBD2	few	TRBJ2-2	15	TGTGCCAGCGGAGGACTAGCGGGAGGTCCCGGGGAGCTGTTTTTT	CASGGLAGGPGELFF
TRBV4-2	TRBD1	.	TRBJ1-2	14	TGTGCCAGCAGCCAAGAAGACAGGGCGAATGGCTACACCTTC	CASSQEDRANGYTF
TRBV11-2	TRBD2	once	TRBJ2-7	15	TGTGCCAGCAGCTCGGGACTAGCGGGATCCTACGAGCAGTACTTC	CASSSGLAGSYEQYF
TRBV2	.	.	TRBJ1-1	14	TGTGCCAGCAGTGTGGTGGGGCGGAACACTGAAGCTTTCTTT	CASSVVGRNTEAFF
TRBV18	.	.	TRBJ1-5	13	TGTGCCAGCTCCCCTGAGGTTGGTCAGCCCCAGCATTTT	CASSPEVGQPQHF
TRBV5-8	.	.	TRBJ2-3	17	TGTGCCAGCAGCTTGCGGTCGATTGGCGAGAGGACAGATACGCAGTATTTT	CASSLRSIGERTDTQYF
TRBV29-1	.	.	TRBJ2-5	13	TGCAGCGCCCGACAGGTACTCCAAGAGACCCAGTACTTC	CSARQVLQETQYF
TRBV6-5	.	.	TRBJ2-5	13	TGTGCCAGCAGTCCTCGGTCCCAAGAGACCCAGTACTTC	CASSPRSQETQYF
TRBV11-2	.	once	TRBJ2-3	12	TGTGCCAGCAGCCCCGTTACAGATACGCAGTATTTT	CASSPVTDTQYF
TRBV4-3	TRBD2	.	TRBJ2-1	19	TGCGCCAGCAACGCCAATATAGGTAGCGGGAGTTTTAACTACAATGAGCAGTTCTTC	CASNANIGSGSFNYNEQFF
TRBV28	.	.	TRBJ2-3	11	TGTGCCAGCACTGAGGCAGATACGCAGTATTTT	CASTEADTQYF
TRBV2	.	.	TRBJ1-1	13	TGTGCCAGCAGTAGCCGGGGGATCAGTGAAGCTTTCTTT	CASSSRGISEAFF
TRBV11-3	.	.	TRBJ1-1	14	TGTGCCAGCAGCTCCCCTCGGGGGGCGGCTGAAGCTTTCTTT	CASSSPRGAAEAFF
TRBV5-5	.	.	TRBJ2-3	15	TGTGCCAGCAGCTTGGACGCGGGAAGCACAGATACGCAGTATTTT	CASSLDAGSTDTQYF
TRBV5-4	TRBD1	.	TRBJ2-1	15	TGTGCCAGCAGCTCTCGGACAGGGTACAACAATGAGCAGTTCTTC	CASSSRTGYNNEQFF
TRBV30	TRBD1	.	TRBJ2-1	13	TGTGCCTGGAGTGGCCGGGACAGGGATGAGCAGTTCTTC	CAWSGRDRDEQFF
TRBV4-3	.	.	TRBJ1-6	15	TGCGCCAGCAGCCCCGGGGGCTCCTATAATTCACCCCTCCACTTT	CASSPGGSYNSPLHF
TRBV9	.	.	TRBJ2-1	18	TGTGCCAGCAGCGTAGCTACAGGGGCGGGATCCTCGGGGAATGAGCAGTTCTTC	CASSVATGAGSSGNEQFF
TRBV5-6	.	.	TRBJ1-6	16	TGTGCCAGCAGCTTGGACGGAGGAACGGGAAATTCACCCCTCCACTTT	CASSLDGGTGNSPLHF